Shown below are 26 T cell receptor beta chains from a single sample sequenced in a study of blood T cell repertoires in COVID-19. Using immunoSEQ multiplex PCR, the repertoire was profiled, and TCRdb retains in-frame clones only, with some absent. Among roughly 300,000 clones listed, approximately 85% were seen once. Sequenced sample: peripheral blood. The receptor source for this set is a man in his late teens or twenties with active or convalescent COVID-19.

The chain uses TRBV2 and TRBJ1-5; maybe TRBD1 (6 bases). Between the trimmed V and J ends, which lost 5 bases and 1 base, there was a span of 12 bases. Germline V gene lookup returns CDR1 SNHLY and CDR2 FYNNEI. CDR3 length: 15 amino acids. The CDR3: CASSRQVPSNQPQHF. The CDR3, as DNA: TGTGCCAGCAGTAGACAGGTGCCGAGCAATCAGCCCCAGCATTTT.

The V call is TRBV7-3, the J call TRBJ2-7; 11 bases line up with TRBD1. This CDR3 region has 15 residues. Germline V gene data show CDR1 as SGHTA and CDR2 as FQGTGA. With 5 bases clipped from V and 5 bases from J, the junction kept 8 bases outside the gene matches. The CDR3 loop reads CASSRTGGAGNEQYF. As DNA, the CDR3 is TGTGCCAGCAGCCGGACAGGGGGCGCAGGAAACGAGCAGTACTTC. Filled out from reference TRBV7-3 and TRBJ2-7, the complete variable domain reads GAGVSQTPSNKVTEKGKYVELRCDPISGHTALYWYRQSLGQGPEFLIYFQGTGAADDSGLPNDRFFAVRPEGSVSTLKIQRTERGDSAVYLCASSRTGGAGNEQYFGPGTRLTVT.

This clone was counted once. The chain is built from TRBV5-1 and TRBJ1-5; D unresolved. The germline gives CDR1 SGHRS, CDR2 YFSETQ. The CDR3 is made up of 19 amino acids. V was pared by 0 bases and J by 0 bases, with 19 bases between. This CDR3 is CASSLVYRKKPYSNQPQHF. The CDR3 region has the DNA TGCGCCAGCAGCTTGGTTTATAGAAAAAAACCCTATAGCAATCAGCCCCAGCATTTT.

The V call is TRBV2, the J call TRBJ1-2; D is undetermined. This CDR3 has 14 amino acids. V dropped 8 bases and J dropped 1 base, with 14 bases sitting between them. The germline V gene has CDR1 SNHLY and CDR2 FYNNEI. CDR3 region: CASFSRQNNYGYTF. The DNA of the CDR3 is TGTGCCAGCTTCTCGCGGCAGAATAACTATGGCTACACCTTC.

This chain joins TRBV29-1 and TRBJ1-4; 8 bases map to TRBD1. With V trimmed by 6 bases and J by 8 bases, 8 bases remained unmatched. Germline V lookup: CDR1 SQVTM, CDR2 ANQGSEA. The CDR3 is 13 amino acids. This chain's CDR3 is CSVSTGAGEKLFF. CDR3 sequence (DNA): TGCAGCGTATCGACAGGGGCGGGCGAAAAACTGTTTTTT. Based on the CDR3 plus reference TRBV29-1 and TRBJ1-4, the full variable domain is SAVISQKPSRDICQRGTSLTIQCQVDSQVTMMFWYRQQPGQSLTLIATANQGSEATYESGFVIDKFPISRPNLTFSTLTVSNMSPEDSSIYLCSVSTGAGEKLFFGSGTQLSVL.

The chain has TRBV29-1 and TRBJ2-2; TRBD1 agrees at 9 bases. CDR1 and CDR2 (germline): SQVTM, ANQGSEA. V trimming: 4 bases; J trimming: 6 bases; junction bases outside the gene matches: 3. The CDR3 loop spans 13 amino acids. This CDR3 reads CSVAQGAAGELFF. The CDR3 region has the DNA TGCAGCGTTGCACAGGGGGCGGCCGGGGAGCTGTTTTTT.

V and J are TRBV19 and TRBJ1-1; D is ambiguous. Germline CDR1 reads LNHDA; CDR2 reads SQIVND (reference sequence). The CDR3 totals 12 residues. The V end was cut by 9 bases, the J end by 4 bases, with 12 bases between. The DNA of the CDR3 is TGTGCCAGACCTCCGCGGGGCACTGAAGCTTTCTTT. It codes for CARPPRGTEAFF.

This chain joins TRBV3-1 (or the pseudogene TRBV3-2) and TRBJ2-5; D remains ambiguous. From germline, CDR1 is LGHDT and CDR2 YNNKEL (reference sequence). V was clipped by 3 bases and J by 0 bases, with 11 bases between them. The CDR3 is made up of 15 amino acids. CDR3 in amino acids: CASSHPGTYQETQYF. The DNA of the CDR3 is TGTGCCAGCAGCCACCCAGGAACCTACCAAGAGACCCAGTACTTC.

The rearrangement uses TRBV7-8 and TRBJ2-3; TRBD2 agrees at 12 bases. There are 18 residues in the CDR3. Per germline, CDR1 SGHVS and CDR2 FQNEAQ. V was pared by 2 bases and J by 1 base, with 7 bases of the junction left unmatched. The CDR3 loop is CASSLFGLAGLGTDTQYF. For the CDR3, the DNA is TGTGCCAGCAGCTTATTCGGACTAGCGGGGTTAGGCACAGATACGCAGTATTTT.

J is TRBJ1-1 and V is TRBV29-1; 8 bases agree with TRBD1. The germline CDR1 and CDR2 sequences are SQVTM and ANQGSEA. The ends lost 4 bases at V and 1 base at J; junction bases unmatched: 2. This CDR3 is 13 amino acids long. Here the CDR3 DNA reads TGCAGCGTTGCAGGGGGCAGGAACACTGAAGCTTTCTTT. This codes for CSVAGGRNTEAFF.

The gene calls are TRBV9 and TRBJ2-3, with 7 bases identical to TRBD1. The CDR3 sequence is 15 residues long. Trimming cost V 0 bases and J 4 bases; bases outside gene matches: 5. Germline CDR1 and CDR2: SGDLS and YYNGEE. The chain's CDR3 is CASSVVGQGADTQYF. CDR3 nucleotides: TGTGCCAGCAGCGTAGTGGGGCAGGGGGCAGATACGCAGTATTTT. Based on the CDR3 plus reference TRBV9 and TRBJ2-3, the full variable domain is DSGVTQTPKHLITATGQRVTLRCSPRSGDLSVYWYQQSLDQGLQFLIQYYNGEERAKGNILERFSAQQFPDLHSELNLSSLELGDSALYFCASSVVGQGADTQYFGPGTRLTVL.

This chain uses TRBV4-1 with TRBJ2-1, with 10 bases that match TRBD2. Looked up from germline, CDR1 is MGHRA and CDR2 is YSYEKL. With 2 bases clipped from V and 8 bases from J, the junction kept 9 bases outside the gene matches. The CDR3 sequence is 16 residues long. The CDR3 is CASSQLGSGGRDEQFF. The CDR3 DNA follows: TGCGCCAGCAGCCAACTGGGTAGCGGGGGGCGAGATGAGCAGTTCTTC.

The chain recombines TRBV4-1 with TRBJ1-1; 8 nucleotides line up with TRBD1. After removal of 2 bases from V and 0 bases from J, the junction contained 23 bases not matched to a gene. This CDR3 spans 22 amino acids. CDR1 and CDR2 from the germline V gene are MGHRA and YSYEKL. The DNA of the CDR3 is TGCGCCAGCAGCCAATACAGGGTAGGGGCGAAAGACAGGGGCCTCATGAACACTGAAGCTTTCTTT. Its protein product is CASSQYRVGAKDRGLMNTEAFF.

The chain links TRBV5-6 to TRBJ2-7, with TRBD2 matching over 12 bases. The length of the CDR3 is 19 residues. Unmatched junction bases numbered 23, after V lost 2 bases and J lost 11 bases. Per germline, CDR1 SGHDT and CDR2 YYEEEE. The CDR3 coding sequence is TGTGCCAGCAGCTTATTCCATCAGGGGGCAGGGACTAGCGGGCTGGAGGAGTACTTC. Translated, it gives CASSLFHQGAGTSGLEEYF.

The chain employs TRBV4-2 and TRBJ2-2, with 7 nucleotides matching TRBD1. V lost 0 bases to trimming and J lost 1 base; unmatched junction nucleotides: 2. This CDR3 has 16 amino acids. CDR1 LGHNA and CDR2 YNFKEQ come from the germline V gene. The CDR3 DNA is TGTGCCAGCAGCCAAGAGACAGGGCTGAACACCGGGGAGCTGTTTTTT. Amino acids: CASSQETGLNTGELFF.

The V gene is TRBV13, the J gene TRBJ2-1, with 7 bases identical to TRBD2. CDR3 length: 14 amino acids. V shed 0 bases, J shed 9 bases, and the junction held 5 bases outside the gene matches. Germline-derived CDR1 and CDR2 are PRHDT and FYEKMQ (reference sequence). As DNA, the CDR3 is TGTGCCAGCAGCTTAGGGAGCGGGGATGTTGAGCAGTTCTTC. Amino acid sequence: CASSLGSGDVEQFF.

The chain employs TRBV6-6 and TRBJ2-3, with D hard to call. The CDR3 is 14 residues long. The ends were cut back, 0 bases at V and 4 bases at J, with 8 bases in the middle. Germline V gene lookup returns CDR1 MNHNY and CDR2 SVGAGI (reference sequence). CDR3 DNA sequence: TGTGCCAGCAGTTACTCGCTCGAGGCAGATACGCAGTATTTT. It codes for CASSYSLEADTQYF.

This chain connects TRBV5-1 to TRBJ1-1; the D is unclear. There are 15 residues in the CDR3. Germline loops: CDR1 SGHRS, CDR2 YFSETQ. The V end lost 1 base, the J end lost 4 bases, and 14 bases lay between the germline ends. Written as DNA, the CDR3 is TGCGCCAGCAGCTTGCTGATCCGGGTAGGCACTGAAGCTTTCTTT. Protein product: CASSLLIRVGTEAFF.

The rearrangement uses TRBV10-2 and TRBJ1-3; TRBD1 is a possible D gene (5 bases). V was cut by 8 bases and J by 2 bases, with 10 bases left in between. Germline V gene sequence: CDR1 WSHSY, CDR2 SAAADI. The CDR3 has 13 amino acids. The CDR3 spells CASGQGPGNTIYF. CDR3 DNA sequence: TGCGCCAGCGGTCAGGGTCCTGGAAACACCATATATTTT.

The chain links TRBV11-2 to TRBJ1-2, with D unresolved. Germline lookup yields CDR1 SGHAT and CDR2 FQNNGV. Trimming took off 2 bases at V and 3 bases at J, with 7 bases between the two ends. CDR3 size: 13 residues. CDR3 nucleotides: TGTGCCAGCAGCTTACTTTCTGACTATGGCTACACCTTC. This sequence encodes CASSLLSDYGYTF. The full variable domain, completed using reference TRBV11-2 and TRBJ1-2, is EAGVAQSPRYKIIEKRQSVAFWCNPISGHATLYWYQQILGQGPKLLIQFQNNGVVDDSQLPKDRFSAERLKGVDSTLKIQPAKLEDSAVYLCASSLLSDYGYTFGSGTRLTVV.

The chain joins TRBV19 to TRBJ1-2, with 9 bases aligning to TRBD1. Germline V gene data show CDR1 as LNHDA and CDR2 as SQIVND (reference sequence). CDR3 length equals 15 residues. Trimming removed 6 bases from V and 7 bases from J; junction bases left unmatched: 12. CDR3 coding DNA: TGTGCCAGTAGGGCAGCCGGGACAGGGTCCCCTGGCTACACCTTC. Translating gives CASRAAGTGSPGYTF.

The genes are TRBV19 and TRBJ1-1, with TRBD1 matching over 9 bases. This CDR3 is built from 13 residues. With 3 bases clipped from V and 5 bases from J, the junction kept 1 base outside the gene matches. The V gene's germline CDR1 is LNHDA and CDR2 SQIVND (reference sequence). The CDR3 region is CASSIGTGTEAFF. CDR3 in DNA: TGTGCCAGTAGTATCGGGACAGGGACTGAAGCTTTCTTT.

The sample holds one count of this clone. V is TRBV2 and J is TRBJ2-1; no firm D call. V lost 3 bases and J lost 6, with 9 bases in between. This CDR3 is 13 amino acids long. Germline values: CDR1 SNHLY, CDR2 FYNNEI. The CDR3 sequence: CASSEGGGNEQFF. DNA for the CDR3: TGTGCCAGCAGTGAGGGTGGCGGCAATGAGCAGTTCTTC.

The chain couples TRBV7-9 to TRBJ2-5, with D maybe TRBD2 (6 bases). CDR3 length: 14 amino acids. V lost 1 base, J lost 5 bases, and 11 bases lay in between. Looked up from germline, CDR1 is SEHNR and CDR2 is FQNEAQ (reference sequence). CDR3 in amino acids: CASSLELAGETQYF. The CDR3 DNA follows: TGTGCCAGCAGCTTAGAACTAGCTGGGGAGACCCAGTACTTC.

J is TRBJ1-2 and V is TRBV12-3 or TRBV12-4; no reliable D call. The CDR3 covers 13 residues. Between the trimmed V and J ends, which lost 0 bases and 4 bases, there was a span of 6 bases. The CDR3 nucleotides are TGTGCCAGCAGTTTAGCACATACCTATGGCTACACCTTC. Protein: CASSLAHTYGYTF.

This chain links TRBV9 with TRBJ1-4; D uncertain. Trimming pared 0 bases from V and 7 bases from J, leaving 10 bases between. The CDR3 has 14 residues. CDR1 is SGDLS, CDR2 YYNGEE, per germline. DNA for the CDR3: TGTGCCAGCAGCGTAGCGGGTGAGGCTGAAAAACTGTTTTTT. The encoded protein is CASSVAGEAEKLFF.